This T cell receptor beta chain was captured by sequencing in a study of blood T cells in healthy people across ages. Alongside a J-beta primer mix, a sample-barcoded 5' primer served in a second PCR lasting about 7 to 11 cycles. Template switching added a 12-random-nucleotide identifier to every cDNA molecule. TCRdb analysed the 5' RACE reads with MiXCR anew, one entry per CDR3 protein. The data contain just under 750,000 distinct CDR3 sequences, 20% to 25% of them seen just once; the ten biggest clones take up under 25%. CDR3 length equals 13 residues. V lost 8 bases and J 1 base, leaving 13 bases between the germline ends. Looked up from germline, CDR1 is SQVTM and CDR2 is ANQGSEA. This clonotype was observed a few times. Each of the donors had about 9.9 milliliters of peripheral blood drawn into EDTA-treated Vacutainer tubes.

V and J are TRBV29-1 and TRBJ2-3; D not resolved. The TCR sequence derives from a man between 65 and 85 years old in good health. The sequenced sample consisted of blood. The CDR3 DNA follows: TGCAGCCACCTCCTCCCAGGCACAGATACGCAGTATTTT. This translates into CSHLLPGTDTQYF.